These 4 T cell receptor beta chains were all obtained from the same sample, sequenced in a study of cytomegalovirus exposure and HLA in healthy donors (dated by TCRdb to 2015 to 2018). Library generation was performed with the immunoSEQ multiplex PCR assay. The multiplex PCR relied on a mix of 60 forward primers for TCR Vbeta segments and 13 reverse primers for TCR Jbeta segments. Here the immuneACCESS table is served through TCRdb, limited to in-frame sequences with V and J called. Missing clones are a known gap in these copies; in checked studies unresolved V genes cover under half, and the rest lacks a known reason. The sample has 100,000 or so clones on record, 76% of them singletons. The top ten hold more than 3% of the sample. The specimen was PBMCs. These receptors all stem from a woman aged 45-60 years in good health and CMV-seropositive.

The chain employs TRBV5-1 and TRBJ2-2, with no clear D. From germline, CDR1 is SGHRS and CDR2 YFSETQ. With 0 bases removed from V and 5 bases from J, the gap between germline ends came to 11 bases. The CDR3 is 15 residues long. The CDR3 sequence is CASSLAIEFTGELFF. In nucleotides, the CDR3 is TGCGCCAGCAGCTTGGCAATTGAGTTTACCGGGGAGCTGTTTTTT.

The chain uses TRBV5-1 and TRBJ2-1; TRBD2 is a possible D gene (7 bases). V lost 1 base, J lost 1 base, and 18 bases lay in between. The CDR3 is 18 amino acids. Looked up from germline, CDR1 is SGHRS and CDR2 is YFSETQ. The CDR3 region is CASSLRAGAGYSYNEQFF. CDR3 bases: TGCGCCAGCAGCTTGAGGGCGGGGGCGGGTTATTCCTACAATGAGCAGTTCTTC.

This clone has just one count. One end of the junction is discordant with germline, which a read error may explain. The J gene is TRBJ1-2, the V gene TRBV7-9, with TRBD1 identical over 7 bases. The germline V gene has CDR1 SEHNR and CDR2 FQNEAQ (reference sequence). CDR3 length equals 10 residues. The CDR3 is CSSSLDRLTF. CDR3 coding DNA: TGTTCCAGCAGCCTGGACAGGCTAACCTTC.

The chain has TRBV2 and TRBJ2-1; D is perhaps TRBD2 (5 bases). Trimming shortened V by 4 bases and J by 5 bases, and 9 bases separated the two germline ends. CDR3 length: 13 amino acids. Germline loops: CDR1 SNHLY, CDR2 FYNNEI. The CDR3 bases are TGTGCCAGCAGTGCCGGGATCCACAATGAGCAGTTCTTC. It specifies CASSAGIHNEQFF.